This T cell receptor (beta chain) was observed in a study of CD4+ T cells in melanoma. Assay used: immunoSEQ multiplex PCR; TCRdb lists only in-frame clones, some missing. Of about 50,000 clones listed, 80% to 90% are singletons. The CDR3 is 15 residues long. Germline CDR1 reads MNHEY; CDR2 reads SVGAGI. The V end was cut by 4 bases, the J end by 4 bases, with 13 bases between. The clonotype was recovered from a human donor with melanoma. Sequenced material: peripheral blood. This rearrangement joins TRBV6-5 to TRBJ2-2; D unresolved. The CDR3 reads CASSLRPSPTGELFF. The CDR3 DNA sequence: TGTGCCAGCAGTTTACGCCCAAGCCCCACCGGGGAGCTGTTTTTT.